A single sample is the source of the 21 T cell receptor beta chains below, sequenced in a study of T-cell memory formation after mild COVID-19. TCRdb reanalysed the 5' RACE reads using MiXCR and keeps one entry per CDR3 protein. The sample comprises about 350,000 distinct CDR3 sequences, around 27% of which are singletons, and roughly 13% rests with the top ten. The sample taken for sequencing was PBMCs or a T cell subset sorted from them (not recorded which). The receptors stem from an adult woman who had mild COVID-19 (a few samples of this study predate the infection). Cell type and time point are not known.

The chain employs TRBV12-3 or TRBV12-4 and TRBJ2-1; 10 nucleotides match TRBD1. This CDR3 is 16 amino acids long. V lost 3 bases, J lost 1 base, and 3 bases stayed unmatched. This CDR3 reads CASSFGQGVSYNEQFF. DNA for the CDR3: TGTGCCAGCAGTTTTGGACAGGGGGTGTCCTACAATGAGCAGTTCTTC.

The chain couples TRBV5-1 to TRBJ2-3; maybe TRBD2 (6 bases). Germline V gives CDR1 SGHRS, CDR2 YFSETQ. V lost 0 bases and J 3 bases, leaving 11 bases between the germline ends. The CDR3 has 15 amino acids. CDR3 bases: TGCGCCAGCAGCTTGGCCTTAAGCGGGACAGATACGCAGTATTTT. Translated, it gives CASSLALSGTDTQYF.

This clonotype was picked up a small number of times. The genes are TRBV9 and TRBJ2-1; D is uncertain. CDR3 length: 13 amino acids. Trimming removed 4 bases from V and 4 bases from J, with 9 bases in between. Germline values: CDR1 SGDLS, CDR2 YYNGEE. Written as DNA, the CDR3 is TGTGCCAGCAGCTCTAGTTTGTACAATGAGCAGTTCTTC. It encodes CASSSSLYNEQFF.

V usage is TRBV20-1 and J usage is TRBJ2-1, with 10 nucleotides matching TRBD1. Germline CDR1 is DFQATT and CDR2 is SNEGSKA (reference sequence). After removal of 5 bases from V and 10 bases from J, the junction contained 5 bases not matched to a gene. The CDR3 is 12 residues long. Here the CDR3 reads CSAVGTGEEQFF. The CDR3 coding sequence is TGCAGTGCTGTCGGGACAGGGGAAGAGCAGTTCTTC.

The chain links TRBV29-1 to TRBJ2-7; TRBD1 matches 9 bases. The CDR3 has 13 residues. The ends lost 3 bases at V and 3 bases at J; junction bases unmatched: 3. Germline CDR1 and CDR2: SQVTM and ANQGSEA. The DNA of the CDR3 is TGCAGCGTTGAGGGGACAGGGTTCTACGAGCAGTACTTC. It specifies CSVEGTGFYEQYF.

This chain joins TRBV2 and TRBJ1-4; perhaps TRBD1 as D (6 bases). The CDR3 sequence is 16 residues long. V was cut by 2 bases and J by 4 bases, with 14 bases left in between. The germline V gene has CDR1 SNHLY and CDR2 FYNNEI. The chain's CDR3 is CASSEPEDRRNEKLFF. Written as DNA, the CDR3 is TGTGCCAGCAGTGAACCAGAGGACAGACGTAATGAAAAACTGTTTTTT.

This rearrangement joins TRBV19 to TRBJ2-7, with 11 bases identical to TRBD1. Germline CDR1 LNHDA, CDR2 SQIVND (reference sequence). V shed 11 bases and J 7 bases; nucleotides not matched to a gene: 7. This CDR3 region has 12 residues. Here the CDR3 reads CAFGQGANEQYF. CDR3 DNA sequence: TGTGCCTTCGGACAGGGGGCGAATGAGCAGTACTTC.

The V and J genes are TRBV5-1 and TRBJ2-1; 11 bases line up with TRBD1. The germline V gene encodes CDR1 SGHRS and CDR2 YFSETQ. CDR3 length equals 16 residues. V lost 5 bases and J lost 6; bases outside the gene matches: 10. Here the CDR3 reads CASRAAGQGVSNEQFF. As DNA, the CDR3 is TGCGCCAGCAGGGCTGCGGGACAGGGGGTATCCAATGAGCAGTTCTTC.

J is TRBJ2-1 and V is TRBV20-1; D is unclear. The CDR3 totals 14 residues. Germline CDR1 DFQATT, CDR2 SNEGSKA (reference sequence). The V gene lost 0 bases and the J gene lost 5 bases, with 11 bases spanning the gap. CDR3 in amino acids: CSARDLQPHNEQFF. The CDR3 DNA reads TGCAGTGCTAGAGATTTACAACCTCACAATGAGCAGTTCTTC.

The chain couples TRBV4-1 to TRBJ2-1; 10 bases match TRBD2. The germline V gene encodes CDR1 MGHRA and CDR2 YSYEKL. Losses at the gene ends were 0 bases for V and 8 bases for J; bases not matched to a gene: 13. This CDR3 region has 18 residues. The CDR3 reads CASSQEPPPSGRAYEQFF. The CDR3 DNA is TGCGCCAGCAGCCAAGAGCCCCCCCCCAGCGGGAGGGCCTATGAGCAGTTCTTC.

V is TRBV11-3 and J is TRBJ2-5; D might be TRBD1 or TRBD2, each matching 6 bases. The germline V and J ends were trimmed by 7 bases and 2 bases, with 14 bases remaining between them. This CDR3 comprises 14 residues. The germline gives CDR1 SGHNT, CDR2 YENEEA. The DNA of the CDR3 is TGTGCCAGCACTGGCGGAGGGGGGCAAGAGACCCAGTACTTC. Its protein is CASTGGGGQETQYF.

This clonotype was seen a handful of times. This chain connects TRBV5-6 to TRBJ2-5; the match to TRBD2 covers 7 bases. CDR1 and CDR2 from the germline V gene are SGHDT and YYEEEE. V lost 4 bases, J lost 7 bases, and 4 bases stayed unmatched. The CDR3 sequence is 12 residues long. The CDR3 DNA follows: TGTGCCAGCAGCACGGGGGAGGGGACCCAGTACTTC. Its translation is CASSTGEGTQYF.

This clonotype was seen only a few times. CDR3 protein: CASSWSQVGTDTQYF. CDR3 nucleotide sequence: TGTGCCAGCAGTTGGAGTCAGGTGGGCACAGATACGCAGTATTTT. This chain links TRBV6-2 or TRBV6-3 with TRBJ2-3; D not resolved. Germline V gives CDR1 MNHEY, CDR2 SVGEGT. Trimming removed 4 bases from V and 1 base from J, with 12 bases in between. The CDR3 sequence is 15 residues long.

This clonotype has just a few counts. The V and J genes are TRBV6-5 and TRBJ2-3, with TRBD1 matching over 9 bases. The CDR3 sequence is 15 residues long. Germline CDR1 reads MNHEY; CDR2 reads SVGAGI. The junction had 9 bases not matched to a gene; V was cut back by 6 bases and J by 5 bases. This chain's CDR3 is CASSDGTGYGDTQYF. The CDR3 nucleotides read TGTGCCAGCAGCGACGGGACAGGGTATGGAGATACGCAGTATTTT.

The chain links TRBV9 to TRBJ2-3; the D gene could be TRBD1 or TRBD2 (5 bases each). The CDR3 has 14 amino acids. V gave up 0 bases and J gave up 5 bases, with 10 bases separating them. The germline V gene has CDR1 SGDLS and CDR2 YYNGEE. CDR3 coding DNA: TGTGCCAGCAGCGTAGCCGGTGGGGGAGATACGCAGTATTTT. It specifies CASSVAGGGDTQYF. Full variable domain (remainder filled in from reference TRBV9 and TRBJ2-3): DSGVTQTPKHLITATGQRVTLRCSPRSGDLSVYWYQQSLDQGLQFLIQYYNGEERAKGNILERFSAQQFPDLHSELNLSSLELGDSALYFCASSVAGGGDTQYFGPGTRLTVL.

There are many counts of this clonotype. The CDR3 protein is CASSLGQTTYTEAFF. The DNA for the CDR3 is TGTGCCAGCAGCTTAGGACAGACTACCTACACTGAAGCTTTCTTT. The chain has TRBV7-9 and TRBJ1-1, with D maybe TRBD1 (5 bases). Trimming stripped 1 base from V and 3 bases from J, with 12 bases between. CDR1 and CDR2 from the germline V gene are SEHNR and FQNEAQ (reference sequence). The CDR3 totals 15 residues.

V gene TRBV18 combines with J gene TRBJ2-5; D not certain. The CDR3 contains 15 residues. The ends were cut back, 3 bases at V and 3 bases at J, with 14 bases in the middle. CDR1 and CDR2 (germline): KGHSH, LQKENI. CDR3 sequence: CASSPFDGLKETQYF. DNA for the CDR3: TGTGCCAGCTCACCGTTTGACGGGTTGAAAGAGACCCAGTACTTC.

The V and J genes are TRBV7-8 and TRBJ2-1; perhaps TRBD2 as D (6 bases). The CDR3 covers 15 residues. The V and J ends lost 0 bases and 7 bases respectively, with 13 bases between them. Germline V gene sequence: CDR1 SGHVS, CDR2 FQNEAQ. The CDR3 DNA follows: TGTGCCAGCAGCTTAGCGGATAGCGGACGTAATGAGCAGTTCTTC. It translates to CASSLADSGRNEQFF.

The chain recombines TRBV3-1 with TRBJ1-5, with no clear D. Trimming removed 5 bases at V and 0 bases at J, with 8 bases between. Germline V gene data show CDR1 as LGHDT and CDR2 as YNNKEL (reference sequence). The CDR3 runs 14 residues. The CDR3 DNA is TGTGCCAGCAGCGGACCTCTTAGCAATCAGCCCCAGCATTTT. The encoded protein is CASSGPLSNQPQHF.

The chain's CDR3 is CATSKGNTEAFF. The CDR3 DNA follows: TGTGCCACCAGTAAGGGCAACACTGAAGCTTTCTTT. This chain connects TRBV24-1 to TRBJ1-1; D call uncertain. The V end was cut by 6 bases, the J end by 2 bases, with 6 bases between. Germline V gene data show CDR1 as KGHDR and CDR2 as SFDVKD. The CDR3 extends over 12 amino acids.

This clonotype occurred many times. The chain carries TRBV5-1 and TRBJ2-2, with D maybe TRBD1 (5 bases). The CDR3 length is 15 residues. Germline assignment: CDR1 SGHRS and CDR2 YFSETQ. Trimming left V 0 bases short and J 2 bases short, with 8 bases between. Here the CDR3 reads CASSLVQGNTGELFF. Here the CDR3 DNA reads TGCGCCAGCAGCTTGGTTCAGGGTAACACCGGGGAGCTGTTTTTT.